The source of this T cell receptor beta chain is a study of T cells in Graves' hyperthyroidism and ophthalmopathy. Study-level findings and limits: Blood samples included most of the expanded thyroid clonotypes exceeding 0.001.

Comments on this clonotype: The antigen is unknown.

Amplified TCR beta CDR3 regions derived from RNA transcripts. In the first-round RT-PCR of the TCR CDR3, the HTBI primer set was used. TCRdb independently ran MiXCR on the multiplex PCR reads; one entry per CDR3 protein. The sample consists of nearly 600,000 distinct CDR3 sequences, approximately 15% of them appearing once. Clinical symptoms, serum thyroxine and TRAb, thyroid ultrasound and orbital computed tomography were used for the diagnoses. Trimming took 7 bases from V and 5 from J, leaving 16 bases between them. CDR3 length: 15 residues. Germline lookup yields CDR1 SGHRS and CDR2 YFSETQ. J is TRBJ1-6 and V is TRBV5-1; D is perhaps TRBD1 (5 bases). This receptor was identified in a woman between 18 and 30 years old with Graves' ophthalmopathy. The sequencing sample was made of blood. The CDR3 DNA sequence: TGCGCCAGCGCGACAAGGACATCGAATAATTCACCCCTCCACTTT. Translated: CASATRTSNNSPLHF. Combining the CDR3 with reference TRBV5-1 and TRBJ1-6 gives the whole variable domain KAGVTQTPRYLIKTRGQQVTLSCSPISGHRSVSWYQQTPGQGLQFLFEYFSETQRNKGNFPGRFSGRQFSNSRSEMNVSTLELGDSALYLCASATRTSNNSPLHFGNGTRLTVT.